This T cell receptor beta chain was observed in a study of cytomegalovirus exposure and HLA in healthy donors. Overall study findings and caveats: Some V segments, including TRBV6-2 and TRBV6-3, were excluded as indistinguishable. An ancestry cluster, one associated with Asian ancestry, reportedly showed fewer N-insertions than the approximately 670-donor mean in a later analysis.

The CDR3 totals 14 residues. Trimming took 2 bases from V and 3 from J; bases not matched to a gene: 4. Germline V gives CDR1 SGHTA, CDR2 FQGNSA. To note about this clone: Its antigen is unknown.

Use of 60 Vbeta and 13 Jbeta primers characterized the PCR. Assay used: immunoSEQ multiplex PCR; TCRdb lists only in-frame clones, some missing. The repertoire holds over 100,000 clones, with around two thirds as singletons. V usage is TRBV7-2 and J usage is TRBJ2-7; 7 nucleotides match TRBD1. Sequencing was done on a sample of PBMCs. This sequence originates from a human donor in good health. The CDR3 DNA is TGTGCCAGCAGCTTATCGGGACAGAGCTACGAGCAGTACTTC. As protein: CASSLSGQSYEQYF.